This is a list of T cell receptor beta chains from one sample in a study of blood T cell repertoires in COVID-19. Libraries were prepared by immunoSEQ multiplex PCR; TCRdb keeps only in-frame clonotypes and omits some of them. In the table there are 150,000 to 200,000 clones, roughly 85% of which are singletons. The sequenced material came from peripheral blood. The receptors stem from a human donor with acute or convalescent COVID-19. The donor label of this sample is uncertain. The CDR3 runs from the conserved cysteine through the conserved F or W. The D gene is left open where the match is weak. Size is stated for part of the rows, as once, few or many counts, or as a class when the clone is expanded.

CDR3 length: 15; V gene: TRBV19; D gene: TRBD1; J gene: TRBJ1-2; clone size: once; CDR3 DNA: TGTGCCAGTAGCCTTTTGACAGGGAAGGGGCATGGCTACACCTTC; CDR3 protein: CASSLLTGKGHGYTF
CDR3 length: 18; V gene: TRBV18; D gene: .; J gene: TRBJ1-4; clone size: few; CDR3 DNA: TGTGCCAGCTCACCAAGGGTCGGGGGGAGCCCACGTAATGAAAAACTGTTTTTT; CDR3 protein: CASSPRVGGSPRNEKLFF
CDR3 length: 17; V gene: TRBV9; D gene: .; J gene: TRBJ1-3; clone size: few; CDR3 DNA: TGTGCCAGCAGCGTAGAGCGGCGGCTTTCCTCTGGAAACACCATATATTTT; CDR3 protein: CASSVERRLSSGNTIYF
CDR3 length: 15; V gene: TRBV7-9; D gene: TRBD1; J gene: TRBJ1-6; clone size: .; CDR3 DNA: TGTGCCAGCAGCTTAGGGGACAGAGCCTATTCACCCCTCCACTTT; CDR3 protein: CASSLGDRAYSPLHF
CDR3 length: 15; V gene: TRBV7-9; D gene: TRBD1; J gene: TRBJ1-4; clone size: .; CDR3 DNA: TGTGCCAGCAGCTCAGACAGGGGATACTGGGAAAAACTGTTTTTT; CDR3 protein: CASSSDRGYWEKLFF
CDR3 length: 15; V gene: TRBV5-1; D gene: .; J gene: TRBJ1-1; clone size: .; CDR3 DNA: TGCGCCAGCACCTTGGGGGGAGTCATGAACACTGAAGCTTTCTTT; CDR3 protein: CASTLGGVMNTEAFF
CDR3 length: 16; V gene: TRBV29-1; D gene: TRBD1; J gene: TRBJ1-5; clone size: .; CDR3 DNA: TGCAGCGTCGCGGGTCCCGGGACAGGGGCGAGTCAGCCCCAGCATTTT; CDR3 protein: CSVAGPGTGASQPQHF
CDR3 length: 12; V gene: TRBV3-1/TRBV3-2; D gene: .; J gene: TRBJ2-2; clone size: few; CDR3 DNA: TGTGCCAGCAGCCAAGATGAGGGGGAGCTGTTTTTT; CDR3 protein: CASSQDEGELFF
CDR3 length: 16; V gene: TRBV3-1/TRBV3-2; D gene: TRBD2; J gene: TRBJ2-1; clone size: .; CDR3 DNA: TGTGCCAGCAGCCGCGGGACTAGCGGGGGGGCCAATGAGCAGTTCTTC; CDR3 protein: CASSRGTSGGANEQFF
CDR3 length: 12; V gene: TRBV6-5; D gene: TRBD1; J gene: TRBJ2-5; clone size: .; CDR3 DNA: TGTGCCAGCGGACAGGGTGGGGAGACCCAGTACTTC; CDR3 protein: CASGQGGETQYF
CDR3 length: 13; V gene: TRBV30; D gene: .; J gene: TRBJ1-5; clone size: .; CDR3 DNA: TGTGCCTGGTGGGGCGGCGGTAATCAGCCCCAGCATTTT; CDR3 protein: CAWWGGGNQPQHF
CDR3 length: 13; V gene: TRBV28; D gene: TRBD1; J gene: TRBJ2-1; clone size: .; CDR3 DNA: TGTGCCAGCAGTTTATCTGGGGACAGGGGAAGGTTCTTC; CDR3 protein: CASSLSGDRGRFF
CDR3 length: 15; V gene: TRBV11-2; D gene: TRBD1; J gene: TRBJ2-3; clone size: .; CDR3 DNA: TGTGCCAGCAGCTTATGGGACAGGTCCACAGATACGCAGTATTTT; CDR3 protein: CASSLWDRSTDTQYF
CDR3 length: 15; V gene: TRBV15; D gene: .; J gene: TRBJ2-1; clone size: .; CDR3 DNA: TGTGCCACCAGCAGAGAAGGGCAGGGAGGCAATGAGCAGTTCTTC; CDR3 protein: CATSREGQGGNEQFF
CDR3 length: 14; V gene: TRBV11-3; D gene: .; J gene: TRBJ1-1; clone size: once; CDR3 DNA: TGTGCCAGCAGCCTGACAGGTATGAACACTGAAGCTTTCTTT; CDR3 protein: CASSLTGMNTEAFF
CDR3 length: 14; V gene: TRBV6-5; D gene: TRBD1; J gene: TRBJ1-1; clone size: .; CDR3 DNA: TGTGCCAGCACGATCCGACAGGGGAACACTGAAGCTTTCTTT; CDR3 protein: CASTIRQGNTEAFF
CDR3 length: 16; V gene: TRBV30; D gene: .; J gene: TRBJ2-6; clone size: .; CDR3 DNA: TGTGCCTGGAGTAATGGCGGGACCTCTGGGGCCAACGTCCTGACTTTC; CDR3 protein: CAWSNGGTSGANVLTF
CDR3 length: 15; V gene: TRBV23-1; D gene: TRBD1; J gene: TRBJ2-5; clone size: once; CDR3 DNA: TGCGCCAGCAGTCAGGACAGGGGGCGGATGGAGACCCAGTACTTC; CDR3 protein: CASSQDRGRMETQYF
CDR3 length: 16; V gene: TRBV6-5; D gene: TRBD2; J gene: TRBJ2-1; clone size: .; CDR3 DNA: TGTGCCAGCAGTTACTCTGGCGGGGGAACCTACAATGAGCAGTTCTTC; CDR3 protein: CASSYSGGGTYNEQFF
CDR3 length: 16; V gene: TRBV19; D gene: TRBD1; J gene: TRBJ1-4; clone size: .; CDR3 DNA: TGTGCCAGTAGTATTCGACAGGGAGTATCGGATGAAAAACTGTTTTTT; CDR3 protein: CASSIRQGVSDEKLFF
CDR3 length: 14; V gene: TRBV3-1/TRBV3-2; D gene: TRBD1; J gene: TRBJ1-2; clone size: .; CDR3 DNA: TGTGCCAGCAGCCAAGGGACAGGGTACTATGGCTACACCTTC; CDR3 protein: CASSQGTGYYGYTF
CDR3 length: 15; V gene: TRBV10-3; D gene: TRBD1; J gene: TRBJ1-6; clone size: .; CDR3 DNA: TGTGCCATCAGTGGGACCGGGACAGTTAATTCACCCCTCCACTTT; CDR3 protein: CAISGTGTVNSPLHF
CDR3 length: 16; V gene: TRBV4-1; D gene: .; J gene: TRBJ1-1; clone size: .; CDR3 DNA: TGCGCCAGCAGCCAAGGCGGTACGAGATCCGGAACTGAAGCTTTCTTT; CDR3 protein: CASSQGGTRSGTEAFF
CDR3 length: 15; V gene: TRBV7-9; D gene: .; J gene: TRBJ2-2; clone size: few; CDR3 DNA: TGTGCCAGCAGCTTGACGGACAGGAACACCGGGGAGCTGTTTTTT; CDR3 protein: CASSLTDRNTGELFF
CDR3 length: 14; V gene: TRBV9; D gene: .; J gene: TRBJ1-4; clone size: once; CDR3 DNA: TGTGCCAGCAGCATTGGGGGAGGTAATGAAAAACTGTTTTTT; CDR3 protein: CASSIGGGNEKLFF
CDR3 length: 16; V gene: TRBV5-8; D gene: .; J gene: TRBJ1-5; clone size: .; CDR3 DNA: TGTGCCAGCAGCGGATGGGGCAGGGGACCGAATCAGCCCCAGCATTTT; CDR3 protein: CASSGWGRGPNQPQHF
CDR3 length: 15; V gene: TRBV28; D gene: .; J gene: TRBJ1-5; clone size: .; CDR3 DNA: TGTGCCAGCAGAAAAAACAGGGTCACCGATCAGCCCCAGCATTTT; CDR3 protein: CASRKNRVTDQPQHF
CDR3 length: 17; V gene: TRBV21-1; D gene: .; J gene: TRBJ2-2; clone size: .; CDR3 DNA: TGTGCCAGCACAACACTCGCCGGGGACAGGAACACCGGGGAGCTGTTTTTT; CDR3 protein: CASTTLAGDRNTGELFF
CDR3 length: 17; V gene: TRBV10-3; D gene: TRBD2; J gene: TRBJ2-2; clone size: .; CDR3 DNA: TGTGCCATCAGTGTTTTAGCGGGGGCTACGAACACCGGGGAGCTGTTTTTT; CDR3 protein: CAISVLAGATNTGELFF
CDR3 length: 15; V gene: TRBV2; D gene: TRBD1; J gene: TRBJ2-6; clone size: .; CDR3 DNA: TGTGCCAGCGGAGAAGGGGGCCATGGGGCCAACGTCCTGACTTTC; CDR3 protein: CASGEGGHGANVLTF
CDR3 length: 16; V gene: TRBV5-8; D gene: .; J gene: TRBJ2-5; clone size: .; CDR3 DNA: TGTGCCAGCAGCTTGTTACACAGGAGACGTAGAGAGACCCAGTACTTC; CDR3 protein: CASSLLHRRRRETQYF
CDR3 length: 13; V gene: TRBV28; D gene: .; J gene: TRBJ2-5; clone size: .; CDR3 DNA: TGTGCCAGCAGCCTCGGACAGATCGAGACCCAGTACTTC; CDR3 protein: CASSLGQIETQYF
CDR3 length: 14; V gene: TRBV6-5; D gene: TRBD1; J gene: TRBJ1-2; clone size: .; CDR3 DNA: TGTGCCAGCAGTTTCACAGGCGACAGGGGGCACTCTACCTTC; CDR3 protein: CASSFTGDRGHSTF
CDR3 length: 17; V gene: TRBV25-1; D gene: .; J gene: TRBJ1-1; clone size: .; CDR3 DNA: TGTGCCAGCAGTGAATATGGGGGAGCGGGGTGGAGGACTGAAGCTTTCTTT; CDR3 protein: CASSEYGGAGWRTEAFF
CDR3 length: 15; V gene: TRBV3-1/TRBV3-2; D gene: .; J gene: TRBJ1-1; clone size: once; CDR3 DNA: TGTGCCAGCAGCCAAGACGGAGGTAGGAACACTGAAGCTTTCTTT; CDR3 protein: CASSQDGGRNTEAFF
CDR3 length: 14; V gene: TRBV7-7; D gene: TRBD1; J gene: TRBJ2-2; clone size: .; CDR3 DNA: TGTGCCAGCAGCTTAGCGAGGGGGCCCGGGGAGCTGTTTTTT; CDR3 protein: CASSLARGPGELFF
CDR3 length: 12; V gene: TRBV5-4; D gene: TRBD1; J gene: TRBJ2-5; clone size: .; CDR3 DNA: TGTGCCAGCAGTTGGGACAGAGAGACCCAGTACTTC; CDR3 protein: CASSWDRETQYF
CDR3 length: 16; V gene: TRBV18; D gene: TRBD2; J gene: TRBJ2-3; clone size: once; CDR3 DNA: TGTGCCAGCTCAACGGGACTAGCGCCCGTCACAGATACGCAGTATTTT; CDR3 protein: CASSTGLAPVTDTQYF
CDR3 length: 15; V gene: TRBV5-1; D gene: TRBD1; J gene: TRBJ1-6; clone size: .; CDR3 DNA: TGCGCCAGCAGCTTGTCGACAGGGATGGATTCACCCCTCCACTTT; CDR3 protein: CASSLSTGMDSPLHF
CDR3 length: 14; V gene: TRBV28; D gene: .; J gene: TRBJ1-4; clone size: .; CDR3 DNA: TGTGCCAGCAGTTTTCAGGGGTCTAATGAAAAACTGTTTTTT; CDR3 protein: CASSFQGSNEKLFF
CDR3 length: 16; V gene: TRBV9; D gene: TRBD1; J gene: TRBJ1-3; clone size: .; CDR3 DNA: TGTGCCAGCAGCCCTACCTCGGACAGGGCTGGAAACACCATATATTTT; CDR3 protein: CASSPTSDRAGNTIYF